The 22 T cell receptor beta chains below come from one sample, sequenced in a study of Graves' ophthalmopathy and Graves' hyperthyroidism. Scientists amplified the TCR beta CDR3 regions from RNA transcripts. RT-PCR with HTBI primers came first, then second-round multiplex PCR. MiXCR, run by TCRdb on the multiplex PCR reads, gives a single entry per CDR3 protein. Seen here are roughly 410,000 distinct CDR3 sequences, approximately 15% observed once, and the top ten hold about 7.3%. Sequencing input: peripheral blood. The source is a woman younger than 35 with stable Graves' hyperthyroidism.

This clonotype was found many times. The V call is TRBV7-6, the J call TRBJ2-7, with 8 bases aligning to TRBD1. V shed 2 bases, J shed 2 bases, and the junction held 8 bases outside the gene matches. This CDR3 region has 16 residues. CDR1 is SGHVS and CDR2 is FNYEAQ in the germline V gene. The DNA of the CDR3 is TGTGCCAGCAGCTTAATATACAGGGGGGTACCCTACGAGCAGTACTTC. As protein: CASSLIYRGVPYEQYF.

This chain joins TRBV2 and TRBJ2-5; 11 bases are shared with TRBD2. The CDR3 covers 16 residues. V lost 1 base to trimming and J lost 0 bases; unmatched junction nucleotides: 1. Per germline, CDR1 SNHLY and CDR2 FYNNEI. In DNA, the CDR3 is TGTGCCAGCAGTGAAGGACTAGCGGGGCACCAAGAGACCCAGTACTTC. This encodes CASSEGLAGHQETQYF.

This clonotype has at least ten counts. The V gene is TRBV7-8, the J gene TRBJ2-5, with D perhaps matching TRBD2 (6 bases). Germline loops: CDR1 SGHVS, CDR2 FQNEAQ. The V and J ends lost 0 bases and 1 base respectively, with 15 bases between them. The CDR3 totals 17 residues. CDR3 sequence: CASSLAGGVVSQETQYF. As DNA, the CDR3 is TGTGCCAGCAGCTTAGCGGGCGGGGTAGTGAGCCAAGAGACCCAGTACTTC. Together with reference TRBV7-8 and TRBJ2-5, the CDR3 gives the full variable domain: GAGVSQSPRYKVAKRGQDVALRCDPISGHVSLFWYQQALGQGPEFLTYFQNEAQLDKSGLPSDRFFAERPEGSVSTLKIQRTQQEDSAVYLCASSLAGGVVSQETQYFGPGTRLLVL.

This clonotype was picked up many times. The genes are TRBV5-1 and TRBJ1-1, with D uncertain. V was pared by 0 bases and J by 4 bases, with 4 bases between. In germline, CDR1 is SGHRS, CDR2 YFSETQ. The CDR3 is 12 residues long. The CDR3 region is CASSLVPTEAFF. CDR3 in DNA: TGCGCCAGCAGCTTGGTCCCCACTGAAGCTTTCTTT.

This clonotype showed up many times. CDR3 loop: CASSSTGASGGEQYF. In DNA, the CDR3 is TGTGCCAGCAGCTCGACCGGGGCTAGCGGGGGGGAGCAGTACTTC. This chain links TRBV7-3 with TRBJ2-7; 11 nucleotides agree with TRBD2. The CDR3 runs 15 residues. Trimming cost V 4 bases and J 7 bases; bases outside gene matches: 9. Germline CDR1 is SGHTA and CDR2 is FQGTGA.

This clonotype appeared many times. The rearrangement links TRBV12-3 or TRBV12-4 to TRBJ1-5; TRBD1 might be the D (5 bases). The germline V and J ends were trimmed by 1 base and 4 bases, with 14 bases remaining between them. CDR3 length: 16 amino acids. DNA for the CDR3: TGTGCCAGCAGTTTAGTGGGGGATATATCAAATCAGCCCCAGCATTTT. Translation gives CASSLVGDISNQPQHF.

In its sample, this clonotype was seen many times. The chain is built from TRBV4-2 and TRBJ2-5; 9 bases map to TRBD2. Germline V gives CDR1 LGHNA, CDR2 YNFKEQ. The length of the CDR3 is 15 residues. V was clipped by 5 bases and J by 5 bases; unmatched bases: 9. CDR3 DNA: TGTGCCAGCAGCACCCAGCGGGGGGCGCGGGAGACCCAGTACTTC. Translating gives CASSTQRGARETQYF.

This clonotype was counted ten times or more. The CDR3, as DNA: TGTGCCAGCAGCTTAGCCGGGACAGGGGGCGCTCGGGCTGAAGCTTTCTTT. Residues: CASSLAGTGGARAEAFF. This chain joins TRBV7-2 and TRBJ1-1; TRBD1 matches 12 bases. CDR1 and CDR2 from the germline V gene are SGHTA and FQGNSA. CDR3 length equals 17 residues. V shed 0 bases, J shed 6 bases, and the junction held 8 bases outside the gene matches.

The CDR3: CASSQEGYRVGYEQYF. The CDR3 DNA is TGCGCCAGCAGCCAGGAGGGATACAGGGTTGGCTACGAGCAGTACTTC. V is TRBV5-1 and J is TRBJ2-7; the D gene could be TRBD1 or TRBD2 (6 bases each). This CDR3 is built from 16 residues. Between the trimmed V and J ends, which lost 4 bases and 3 bases, there was a span of 20 bases. The V gene's germline CDR1 is SGHRS and CDR2 YFSETQ.

This clonotype was counted between two and nine times. The junction differs from germline at one of its ends, possibly a read error. The gene calls are TRBV19 and TRBJ1-6; 8 bases line up with TRBD1. This CDR3 is built from 19 residues. Germline-derived CDR1 and CDR2 are LNHDA and SQIVND (reference sequence). CDR3 in amino acids: CASSLDRGLGGSYNSPLHF. The CDR3 coding sequence is TGTGCCAGTAGTTTAGACAGGGGCCTAGGTGGCTCCTATAATTCACCCCTCCACTTT.

At least ten counts were recorded for this clonotype. This chain links TRBV19 with TRBJ1-1; D unresolved. The CDR3 covers 14 residues. Germline CDR1 and CDR2: LNHDA and SQIVND (reference sequence). V was clipped by 3 bases and J by 2 bases, with 10 bases between them. In DNA, the CDR3 is TGTGCCAGTAGTATTGGGCACTTAAACACTGAAGCTTTCTTT. Its translation is CASSIGHLNTEAFF.

This clonotype was counted at least ten times. V usage is TRBV6-5 and J usage is TRBJ2-2; 8 nucleotides agree with TRBD2. V lost 7 bases and J lost 4; bases outside the gene matches: 5. The CDR3 loop spans 14 amino acids. Looked up from germline, CDR1 is MNHEY and CDR2 is SVGAGI. CDR3: CASKSGGGTGELFF. Written as DNA, the CDR3 is TGTGCCAGCAAAAGCGGGGGAGGCACCGGGGAGCTGTTTTTT.

This clonotype was seen many times. This chain uses TRBV7-8 with TRBJ1-5, with D perhaps matching TRBD1 (5 bases). The CDR3 is 13 residues long. V was shortened by 5 bases and J by 5 bases, with 10 bases between the two germline ends. Germline CDR1 reads SGHVS; CDR2 reads FQNEAQ. The CDR3 region has the DNA TGTGCCAGCAGCGGGGCAGGTTATCAGCCCCAGCATTTT. It specifies CASSGAGYQPQHF.

In this sample, this clonotype turned up many times. The chain recombines TRBV19 with TRBJ2-5, with TRBD2 identical over 13 bases. The V gene's germline CDR1 is LNHDA and CDR2 SQIVND (reference sequence). This CDR3 spans 16 amino acids. The trim removed 2 bases at V and 5 bases at J, leaving 5 bases unmatched. The CDR3 nucleotides are TGTGCCAGTAGTATAAGGACTAGCGGGGGTGTGGAGACCCAGTACTTC. Its translation: CASSIRTSGGVETQYF.

Many counts were recorded for this clonotype. The gene calls are TRBV2 and TRBJ1-2; 9 nucleotides agree with TRBD1. Germline CDR1 reads SNHLY; CDR2 reads FYNNEI. V was pared by 6 bases and J by 5 bases, with 10 bases of the junction left unmatched. This CDR3 has 15 residues. CDR3 coding DNA: TGTGCCAGCAGAGCTAATTACAGGGGGCAGTATGGCTACACCTTC. Residues: CASRANYRGQYGYTF.

This clonotype was counted many times. CDR3 DNA sequence: TGTGCCAGCTCACCTATCGGGGAGGGCAAAAACATTCAGTACTTC. Translating it yields CASSPIGEGKNIQYF. V and J are TRBV18 and TRBJ2-4; TRBD2 aligns across 7 bases. The length of the CDR3 is 15 residues. V lost 3 bases to trimming and J lost 3 bases; unmatched junction nucleotides: 5. Per germline, CDR1 KGHSH and CDR2 LQKENI. Supplemented by reference TRBV18 and TRBJ2-4, the full variable domain reads NAGVMQNPRHLVRRRGQEARLRCSPMKGHSHVYWYRQLPEEGLKFMVYLQKENIIDESGMPKERFSAEFPKEGPSILRIQQVVRGDSAAYFCASSPIGEGKNIQYFGAGTRLSVL.

This clonotype was seen ten or more times. The chain recombines TRBV10-3 with TRBJ2-7, with D tentatively TRBD2 (7 bases). CDR1 and CDR2 from the germline V gene are ENHRY and SYGVKD. The V and J ends lost 4 bases and 0 bases respectively, with 22 bases between them. CDR3 length equals 18 residues. The CDR3 is CAISGGGSGRLSSYEQYF. In DNA, the CDR3 is TGTGCCATCAGTGGAGGGGGTAGCGGGCGCCTCAGCTCCTACGAGCAGTACTTC.

On this clonotype: One end of the junction fails to match germline, which may point to a read error. The chain recombines TRBV20-1 with TRBJ2-7, with D perhaps TRBD1 (5 bases). CDR1 DFQATT and CDR2 SNEGSKA come from the germline V gene (reference sequence). The CDR3 has 12 amino acids. The CDR3 DNA sequence: TGTGCGGCGGCAGGGTTGGGGTACGAGCAGTACTTC. Translating it yields CAAAGLGYEQYF.

In this sample, this clonotype turned up many times. The rearrangement joins TRBV12-3 or TRBV12-4 to TRBJ1-1, with 7 bases fitting TRBD1. CDR3 length: 15 residues. The ends lost 2 bases at V and 3 bases at J; junction bases unmatched: 6. The chain's CDR3 is CASSLFRGLYTEAFF. The CDR3 DNA reads TGTGCCAGCAGTTTATTTAGGGGGCTCTACACTGAAGCTTTCTTT.

The sample holds many counts of this clonotype. The gene calls are TRBV7-8 and TRBJ2-7; no definite D call. The V gene lost 5 bases and the J gene lost 0 bases, with 5 bases spanning the gap. Germline CDR1 and CDR2: SGHVS and FQNEAQ. The CDR3 length is 12 residues. The CDR3 loop reads CASSPPSYEQYF. The CDR3 DNA sequence: TGTGCCAGCAGCCCACCCTCCTACGAGCAGTACTTC. Based on the CDR3 plus reference TRBV7-8 and TRBJ2-7, the full variable domain is GAGVSQSPRYKVAKRGQDVALRCDPISGHVSLFWYQQALGQGPEFLTYFQNEAQLDKSGLPSDRFFAERPEGSVSTLKIQRTQQEDSAVYLCASSPPSYEQYFGPGTRLTVT.

This clonotype was recorded many times. The rearrangement uses TRBV6-5 and TRBJ1-3; D might be TRBD1 (5 bases). Trimming took 3 bases from V and 0 from J, leaving 9 bases between them. Germline CDR1 reads MNHEY; CDR2 reads SVGAGI. CDR3 length equals 15 residues. Here the CDR3 DNA reads TGTGCCAGCAGTTATTGGGGGACCTCTGGAAACACCATATATTTT. Amino acids: CASSYWGTSGNTIYF.

This clonotype came up many times. The chain joins TRBV12-3 or TRBV12-4 to TRBJ1-2, with 7 bases lining up with TRBD1. J gave up 3 bases and V 5 bases, and 6 bases lay outside the gene matches. This CDR3 comprises 14 residues. The CDR3 spells CASSQYDRDYGYTF. In DNA form, the CDR3 reads TGTGCCAGCAGTCAATATGACAGGGACTATGGCTACACCTTC.